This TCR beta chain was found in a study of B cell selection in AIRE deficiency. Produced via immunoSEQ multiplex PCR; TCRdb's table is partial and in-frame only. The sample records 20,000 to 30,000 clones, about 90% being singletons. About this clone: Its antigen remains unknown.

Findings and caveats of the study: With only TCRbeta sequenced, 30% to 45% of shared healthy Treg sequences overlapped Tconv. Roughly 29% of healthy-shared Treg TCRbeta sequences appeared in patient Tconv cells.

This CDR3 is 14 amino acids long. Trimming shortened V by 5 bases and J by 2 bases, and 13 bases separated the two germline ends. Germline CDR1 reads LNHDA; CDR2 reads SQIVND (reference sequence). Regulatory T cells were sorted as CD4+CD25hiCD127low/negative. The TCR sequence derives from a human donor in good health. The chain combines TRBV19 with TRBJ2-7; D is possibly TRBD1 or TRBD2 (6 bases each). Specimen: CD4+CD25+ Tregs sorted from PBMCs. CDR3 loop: CASSFRGQAYEQYF. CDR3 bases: TGTGCCAGTAGTTTCCGGGGGCAGGCCTACGAGCAGTACTTC.